The rows below give T cell receptor beta chains drawn from one sample of a study of cytomegalovirus exposure and HLA in healthy donors. Using immunoSEQ multiplex PCR, the repertoire was profiled, and TCRdb retains in-frame clones only, with some absent. The sample includes approximately 130,000 clones, 65% to 90% of them seen just once. The sequencing sample was made of PBMCs. These receptors were obtained from a man aged 45-65 years in good health and CMV-seronegative. Both conserved end residues are part of each CDR3. Fields, in order: J gene, D gene, V gene, clone size, CDR3 DNA, CDR3 protein. A D gene is named only where the DNA matches it firmly. Clone size is given for some rows only: seen once, a few or many times, or a class if the clone is expanded.

>TRBJ1-1|NA|TRBV18|NA
TGTGCCAGCTCCCCGACAGGAAACACTGAAGCTTTCTTT
CASSPTGNTEAFF
>TRBJ2-7|NA|TRBV19|NA
TGTGCCAGTAGTATTGGACATCCATTCTCCTACGAGCAGTACTTC
CASSIGHPFSYEQYF
>TRBJ2-5|NA|TRBV4-1|NA
TGCGCCAGCAGCCATCCCGGGAAGCTCCAAGAGACCCAGTACTTC
CASSHPGKLQETQYF
>TRBJ1-5|NA|TRBV7-2|NA
TGTGCCAGCAGCTTAGACCCCCCTCACAGGGTGGAACAGCCCCAGCATTTT
CASSLDPPHRVEQPQHF
>TRBJ2-1|TRBD2|TRBV7-9|once
TGTGCCAGCAGCTTAGCATCCGGGGGGGCTATTTGGGAGCAGTTCTTC
CASSLASGGAIWEQFF
>TRBJ1-2|TRBD1|TRBV2|NA
TGTGCCAGCAGTGTGGAGGCAGGGGGCGGCTATGGCTACACCTTC
CASSVEAGGGYGYTF
>TRBJ1-3|TRBD1|TRBV19|NA
TGTGCCAGTACGACAGGGGCTGGAAACACCATATATTTT
CASTTGAGNTIYF
>TRBJ2-3|TRBD2|TRBV5-1|NA
TGCGCCAGCAGCTTGGGTTTTAGCGGGGGAGTAGATACGCAGTATTTT
CASSLGFSGGVDTQYF
>TRBJ1-6|NA|TRBV5-6|NA
TGTGCCAGCAGCGTTGGGGGGGCGGGACCTATGGATTCACCCCTCCACTTT
CASSVGGAGPMDSPLHF
>TRBJ2-7|NA|TRBV21-1|NA
TGTGCCAGCAGGCAGTTCGCCTACGAGCAGTACTTC
CASRQFAYEQYF
>TRBJ2-1|NA|TRBV7-9|NA
TGTGCCAGCAGCTCCCTTAGGGGTGGGACCTACAATGAGCAGTTCTTC
CASSSLRGGTYNEQFF
>TRBJ1-1|NA|TRBV5-4|once
TGTGCCAGCAGCTTGGACAGAACGAACACTGAAGCTTTCTTT
CASSLDRTNTEAFF
>TRBJ1-5|TRBD1|TRBV10-2|NA
TGCGCCAGCAGTGACTTAAAGAGGACAGGGGCCACCGGGCCCCAGCATTTT
CASSDLKRTGATGPQHF
>TRBJ2-7|TRBD2|TRBV6-5|NA
TGTGCCAGCAGGGAGCGGGGGAGCTCCTACGAGCAGTACTTC
CASRERGSSYEQYF
>TRBJ2-1|NA|TRBV5-1|NA
TGCGCCAGCAGCGCGGCGGGTAGATACAATGAGCAGTTCTTC
CASSAAGRYNEQFF
>TRBJ2-1|NA|TRBV2|NA
TGTGCCAGCAGTTACAGTGATAATGAGCAGTTCTTC
CASSYSDNEQFF
>TRBJ2-3|TRBD1|TRBV5-4|NA
TGTGCCAGCAGTCACGGCAGGGGGAGTGCAGATACGCAGTATTTT
CASSHGRGSADTQYF
>TRBJ1-1|NA|TRBV29-1|NA
TGCAGCGTTGTGATAGGGCGGGGCACTGAAGCTTTCTTT
CSVVIGRGTEAFF
>TRBJ1-1|NA|TRBV6-5|NA
TGTGCCAGCAGCACCAGGGGAAACACTGAAGCTTTCTTT
CASSTRGNTEAFF
>TRBJ1-1|NA|TRBV9|NA
TGTGCCAGCAGCGAGGGGTCACGGAACACTGAAGCTTTCTTT
CASSEGSRNTEAFF
>TRBJ1-6|TRBD1|TRBV4-3|NA
TGCGCCAGCAGCCCCGACAGGGGGACTTCACCCCTCCACTTT
CASSPDRGTSPLHF
>TRBJ2-5|TRBD2|TRBV5-1|NA
TGCGCCAGCTCACTACTAGCGGGGGGGGCGCGGGAGACCCAGTACTTC
CASSLLAGGARETQYF
>TRBJ1-1|NA|TRBV6-5|NA
TGTGCCAGCAGTTACGGGAGGGCGTTAGTGCCTGAAGCTTTCTTT
CASSYGRALVPEAFF
>TRBJ2-7|NA|TRBV30|few
TGTGCCTGGAGTGTAGGCCCCGGGGGAGGCTACGAGCAGTACTTC
CAWSVGPGGGYEQYF
>TRBJ2-7|TRBD2|TRBV7-2|NA
TGTGCCAGCAGCTTACGACTAGCGGGAGCCTACGAGCAGTACTTC
CASSLRLAGAYEQYF
>TRBJ1-1|TRBD1|TRBV5-1|once
TGCGCCAGCAGCTTGGGACAGGGTGGTACTGAAGCTTTCTTT
CASSLGQGGTEAFF
>TRBJ2-1|TRBD1|TRBV2|NA
TGTGCCAGCGGTGGACAGGGGCTTGGGGAGCAGTTCTTC
CASGGQGLGEQFF
>TRBJ2-5|NA|TRBV6-5|NA
TGTGCCAGCAGCGGGTTGGCAGAAGAGACCCAGTACTTC
CASSGLAEETQYF
>TRBJ2-3|TRBD1|TRBV2|NA
TGTGCCAGCAACAGGGGGCTCGCAGATACGCAGTATTTT
CASNRGLADTQYF
>TRBJ2-7|TRBD2|TRBV13|NA
TGTGCCAGCAGGTCACCGGGACTAGCGGGGTTCGAGCAGTACTTC
CASRSPGLAGFEQYF
>TRBJ2-4|TRBD1|TRBV6-5|NA
TGTGCCAGCAGTCCCACCGGGACAGAAAACATTCAGTACTTC
CASSPTGTENIQYF
>TRBJ2-1|TRBD1|TRBV5-1|few
TGCGCCAGCGGGACAGACTCCTACAATGAGCAGTTCTTC
CASGTDSYNEQFF
>TRBJ2-1|TRBD2|TRBV4-2|NA
TGTGCCAGCAGCCATCTCGGACTAGCGGGGATCAGTGAGCAGTTCTTC
CASSHLGLAGISEQFF
>TRBJ1-1|NA|TRBV4-1|few
TGCGCCAGGGGGAGACACTATGCCGCGAACACTGAAGCTTTCTTT
CARGRHYAANTEAFF
>TRBJ2-5|TRBD2|TRBV4-1|NA
TGCGCCAGCAGCCCACAGGGACTAGCGGATTACAAGAGAATCCAGTACTTC
CASSPQGLADYKRIQYF
>TRBJ2-1|TRBD2|TRBV5-4|NA
TGTGCCAGCAGACCCCTAGCGGGGGGGGAGGGTGAGCAGTTCTTC
CASRPLAGGEGEQFF
>TRBJ1-6|TRBD1|TRBV6-5|NA
TGTGCCAGCAGTCTCCGGGACAGGGCTTCTACTCCCCTCCACTTT
CASSLRDRASTPLHF
>TRBJ1-1|NA|TRBV6-5|NA
TGTGCCAGCACTAACGGGGCTGAAGCTTTCTTT
CASTNGAEAFF
>TRBJ1-6|NA|TRBV10-3|NA
TGTGCCATCAGTGAGGACATCAGGAATTCACCCCTCCACTTT
CAISEDIRNSPLHF
>TRBJ2-3|NA|TRBV5-1|NA
TGCGCCAGCAGCCTGGCCAACAGGGAGAGAATAGATACGCAGTATTTT
CASSLANRERIDTQYF
>TRBJ1-1|TRBD1|TRBV4-1|NA
TGCGCCAGCAGCCTCACAGGGGGGGGGACTGAAGCTTTCTTT
CASSLTGGGTEAFF